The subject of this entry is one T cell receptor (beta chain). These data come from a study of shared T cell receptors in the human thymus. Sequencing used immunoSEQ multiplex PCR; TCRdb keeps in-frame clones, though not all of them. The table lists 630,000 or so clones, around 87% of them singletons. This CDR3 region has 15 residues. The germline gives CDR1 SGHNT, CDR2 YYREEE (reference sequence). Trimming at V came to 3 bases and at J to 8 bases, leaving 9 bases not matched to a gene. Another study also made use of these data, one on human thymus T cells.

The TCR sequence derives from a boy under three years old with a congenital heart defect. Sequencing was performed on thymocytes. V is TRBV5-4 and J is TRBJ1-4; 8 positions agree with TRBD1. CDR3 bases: TGTGCCAGCAGCTGGGAGTCAGGACAGGGAGAAAAACTGTTTTTT. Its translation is CASSWESGQGEKLFF.